Detailed here is one T cell receptor (beta chain). These data come from a study of shared clonotypes between healthy human individuals. Data came from immunoSEQ multiplex PCR; TCRdb stores just in-frame clones and leaves some out. The table shows about 680,000 clones, with around 90% occurring only once. CD45RO-negative cells were positively selected for CCR7, leaving out terminally differentiated effector memory CD45RA+ cells. Healthy adults negative for HIV, lacking recent acute infections or vaccinations, served as donors. Germline CDR1 is SGHRS and CDR2 is YFSETQ. This CDR3 contains 15 residues. V gave up 0 bases and J gave up 2 bases, with 10 bases separating them.

The clonotype originates from a man aged 30 to 39 in good health. The chain carries TRBV5-1 and TRBJ2-3; D possibly corresponds to TRBD2 (6 bases). What was sequenced was naive CD8+ T cells sorted from blood. CDR3 nucleotides: TGCGCCAGCAGCTTGGGGACTATTTCCACAGATACGCAGTATTTT. Translated, it gives CASSLGTISTDTQYF.